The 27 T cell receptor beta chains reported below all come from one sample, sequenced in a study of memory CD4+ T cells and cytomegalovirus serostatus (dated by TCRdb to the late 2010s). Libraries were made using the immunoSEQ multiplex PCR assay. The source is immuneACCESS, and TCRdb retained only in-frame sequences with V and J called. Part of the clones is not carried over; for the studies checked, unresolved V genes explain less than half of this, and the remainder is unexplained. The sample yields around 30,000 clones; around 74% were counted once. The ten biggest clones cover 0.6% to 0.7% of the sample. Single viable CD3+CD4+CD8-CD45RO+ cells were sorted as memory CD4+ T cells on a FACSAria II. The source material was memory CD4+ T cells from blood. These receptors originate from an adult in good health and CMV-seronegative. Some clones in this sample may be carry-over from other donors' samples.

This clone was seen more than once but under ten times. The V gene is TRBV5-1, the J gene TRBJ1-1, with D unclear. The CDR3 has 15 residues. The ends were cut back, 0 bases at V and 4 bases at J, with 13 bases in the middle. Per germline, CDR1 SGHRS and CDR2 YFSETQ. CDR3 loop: CASSLDHSRTTEAFF. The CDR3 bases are TGCGCCAGCAGCTTGGACCATAGCAGGACCACTGAAGCTTTCTTT.

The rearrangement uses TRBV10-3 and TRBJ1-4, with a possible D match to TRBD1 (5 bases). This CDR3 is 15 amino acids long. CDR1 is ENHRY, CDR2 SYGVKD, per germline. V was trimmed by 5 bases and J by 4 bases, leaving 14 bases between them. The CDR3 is CAISRTGPVNEKLFF. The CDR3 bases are TGTGCCATCAGTAGAACGGGACCGGTTAATGAAAAACTGTTTTTT.

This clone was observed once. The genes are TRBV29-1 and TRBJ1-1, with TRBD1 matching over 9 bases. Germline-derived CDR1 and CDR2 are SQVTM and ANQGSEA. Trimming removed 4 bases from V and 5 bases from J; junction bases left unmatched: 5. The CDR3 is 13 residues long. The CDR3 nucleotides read TGCAGCGTTGTCGTCGACAGGGGGACTGAAGCTTTCTTT. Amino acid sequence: CSVVVDRGTEAFF.

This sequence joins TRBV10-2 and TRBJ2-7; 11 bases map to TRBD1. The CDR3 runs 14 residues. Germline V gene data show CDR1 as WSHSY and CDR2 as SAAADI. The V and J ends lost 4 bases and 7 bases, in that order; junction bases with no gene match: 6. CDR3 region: CASSVRTGGEEQYF. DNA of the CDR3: TGCGCCAGCAGTGTTCGGACAGGGGGCGAGGAGCAGTACTTC.

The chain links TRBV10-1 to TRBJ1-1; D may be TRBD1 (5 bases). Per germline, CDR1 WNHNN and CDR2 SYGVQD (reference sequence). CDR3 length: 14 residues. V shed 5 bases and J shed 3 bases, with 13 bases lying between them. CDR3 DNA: TGCGCCAGCAGTTCAGGGTTGGGGGACACTGAAGCTTTCTTT. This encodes CASSSGLGDTEAFF.

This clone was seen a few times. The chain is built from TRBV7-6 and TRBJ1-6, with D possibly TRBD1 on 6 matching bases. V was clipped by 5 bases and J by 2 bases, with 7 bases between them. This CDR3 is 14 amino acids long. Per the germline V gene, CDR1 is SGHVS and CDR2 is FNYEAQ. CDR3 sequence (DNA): TGTGCCAGCAGCCGACAGGCCTATAATTCACCCCTCCACTTT. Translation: CASSRQAYNSPLHF.

CDR3 in DNA: TGCGCCAGCAGTCCCCCAGGGGGAATTTCGGAAGCTTTCTTT. It is translated as CASSPPGGISEAFF. The chain links TRBV10-2 to TRBJ1-1, with 7 bases matching TRBD1. Per germline, CDR1 WSHSY and CDR2 SAAADI. This CDR3 region has 14 residues. J lost 8 bases, V lost 5 bases, and 11 bases had no gene match.

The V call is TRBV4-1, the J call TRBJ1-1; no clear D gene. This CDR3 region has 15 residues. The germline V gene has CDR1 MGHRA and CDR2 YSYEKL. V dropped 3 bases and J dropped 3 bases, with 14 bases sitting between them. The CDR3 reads CASSQGISRDTEAFF. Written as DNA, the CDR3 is TGCGCCAGCAGCCAGGGTATCAGCCGGGACACTGAAGCTTTCTTT.

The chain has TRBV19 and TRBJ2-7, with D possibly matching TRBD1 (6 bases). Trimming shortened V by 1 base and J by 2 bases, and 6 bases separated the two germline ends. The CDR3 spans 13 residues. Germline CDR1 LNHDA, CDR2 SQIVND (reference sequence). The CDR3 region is CASSIGQAYEQYF. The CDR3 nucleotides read TGTGCCAGTAGTATAGGACAGGCCTACGAGCAGTACTTC. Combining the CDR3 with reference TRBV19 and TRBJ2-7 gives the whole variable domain DGGITQSPKYLFRKEGQNVTLSCEQNLNHDAMYWYRQDPGQGLRLIYYSQIVNDFQKGDIAEGYSVSREKKESFPLTVTSAQKNPTAFYLCASSIGQAYEQYFGPGTRLTVT.

In DNA form, the CDR3 reads TGTGCCTGGAGTTCATCAGATACGCAGTATTTT. Protein sequence: CAWSSSDTQYF. The chain combines TRBV30 with TRBJ2-3, with no clear D. Deletions cut 2 bases from V and 4 bases from J, with 4 bases between. This CDR3 comprises 11 residues. The germline V gene has CDR1 GTSNPN and CDR2 SVGIG (reference sequence).

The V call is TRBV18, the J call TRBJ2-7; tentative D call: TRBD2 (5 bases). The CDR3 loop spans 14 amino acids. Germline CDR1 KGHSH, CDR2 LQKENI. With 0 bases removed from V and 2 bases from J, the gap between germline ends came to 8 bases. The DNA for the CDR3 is TGTGCCAGCTCACCACCCGGGATCACCTACGAGCAGTACTTC. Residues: CASSPPGITYEQYF.

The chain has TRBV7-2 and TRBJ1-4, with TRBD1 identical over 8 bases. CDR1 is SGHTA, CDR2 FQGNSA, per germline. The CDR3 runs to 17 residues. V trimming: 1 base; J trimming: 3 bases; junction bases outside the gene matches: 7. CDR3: CASSLGLRTGPNEKLFF. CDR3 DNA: TGTGCCAGCAGCTTAGGCCTTAGGACAGGGCCTAATGAAAAACTGTTTTTT.

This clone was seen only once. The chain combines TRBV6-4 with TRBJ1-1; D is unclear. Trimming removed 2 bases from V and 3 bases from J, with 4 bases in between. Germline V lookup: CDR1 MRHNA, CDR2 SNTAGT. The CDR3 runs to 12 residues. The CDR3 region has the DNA TGTGCCAGCAGTGACGGGGACACTGAAGCTTTCTTT. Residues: CASSDGDTEAFF.

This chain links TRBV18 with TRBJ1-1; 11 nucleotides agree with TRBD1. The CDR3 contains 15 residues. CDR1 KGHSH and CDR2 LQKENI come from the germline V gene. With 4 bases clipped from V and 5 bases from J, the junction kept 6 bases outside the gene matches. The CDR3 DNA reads TGTGCCAGCTCACGGGCCGGGACAGGGGGGACTGAAGCTTTCTTT. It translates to CASSRAGTGGTEAFF.

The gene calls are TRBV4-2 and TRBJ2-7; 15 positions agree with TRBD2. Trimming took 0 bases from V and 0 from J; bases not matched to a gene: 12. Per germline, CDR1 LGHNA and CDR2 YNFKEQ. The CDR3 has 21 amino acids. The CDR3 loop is CASSQDQSRGLAGGSSYEQYF. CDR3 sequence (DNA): TGTGCCAGCAGCCAAGATCAGAGTCGGGGACTAGCGGGGGGAAGCTCCTACGAGCAGTACTTC.

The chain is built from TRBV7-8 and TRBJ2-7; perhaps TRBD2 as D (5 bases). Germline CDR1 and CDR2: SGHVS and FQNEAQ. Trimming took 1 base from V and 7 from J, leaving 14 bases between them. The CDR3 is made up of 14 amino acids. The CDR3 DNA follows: TGTGCCAGCAGCTTAGTTTCCAGATCGGGAGAGCAGTACTTC. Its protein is CASSLVSRSGEQYF.

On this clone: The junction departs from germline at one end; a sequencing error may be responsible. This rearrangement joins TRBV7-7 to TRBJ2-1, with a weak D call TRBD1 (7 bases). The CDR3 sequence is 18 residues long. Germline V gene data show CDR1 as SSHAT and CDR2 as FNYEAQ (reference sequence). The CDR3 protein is CASSLGLGRGVGGNEQFF. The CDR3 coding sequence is TGTGCTAGCAGCTTAGGGTTAGGCAGGGGGGTCGGAGGCAATGAGCAGTTCTTC.

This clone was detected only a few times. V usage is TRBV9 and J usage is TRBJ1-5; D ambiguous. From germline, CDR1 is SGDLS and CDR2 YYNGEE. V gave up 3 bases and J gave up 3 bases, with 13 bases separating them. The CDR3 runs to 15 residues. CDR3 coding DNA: TGTGCCAGCAGCGCGGGCCCTTCAGTCAATCAGCCCCAGCATTTT. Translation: CASSAGPSVNQPQHF.

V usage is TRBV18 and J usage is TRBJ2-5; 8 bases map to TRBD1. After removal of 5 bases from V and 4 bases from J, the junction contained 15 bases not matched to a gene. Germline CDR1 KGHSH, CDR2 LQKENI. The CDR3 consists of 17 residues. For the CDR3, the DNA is TGTGCCAGCTCAGGCGGGACAGGAGGCGACGGGGGAGAGACCCAGTACTTC. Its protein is CASSGGTGGDGGETQYF.

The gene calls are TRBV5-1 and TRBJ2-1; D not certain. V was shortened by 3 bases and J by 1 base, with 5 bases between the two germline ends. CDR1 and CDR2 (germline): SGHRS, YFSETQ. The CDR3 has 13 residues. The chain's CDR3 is CASSSLSYNEQFF. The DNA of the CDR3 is TGCGCCAGCAGCTCCCTGTCCTACAATGAGCAGTTCTTC. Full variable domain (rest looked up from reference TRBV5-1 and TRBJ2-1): KAGVTQTPRYLIKTRGQQVTLSCSPISGHRSVSWYQQTPGQGLQFLFEYFSETQRNKGNFPGRFSGRQFSNSRSEMNVSTLELGDSALYLCASSSLSYNEQFFGPGTRLTVL.

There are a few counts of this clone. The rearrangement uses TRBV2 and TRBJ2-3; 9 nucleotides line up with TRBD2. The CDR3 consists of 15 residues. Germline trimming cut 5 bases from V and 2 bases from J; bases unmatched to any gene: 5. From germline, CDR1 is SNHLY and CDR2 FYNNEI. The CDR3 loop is CASSTLAGNTDTQYF. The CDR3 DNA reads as TGTGCCAGCAGTACCCTAGCGGGGAACACAGATACGCAGTATTTT.

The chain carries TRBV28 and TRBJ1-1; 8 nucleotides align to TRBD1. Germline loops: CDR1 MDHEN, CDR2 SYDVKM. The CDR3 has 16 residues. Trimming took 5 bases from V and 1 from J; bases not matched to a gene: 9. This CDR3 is CASSRAGGLGNTEAFF. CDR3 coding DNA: TGTGCCAGCAGTAGAGCAGGGGGCTTGGGGAACACTGAAGCTTTCTTT. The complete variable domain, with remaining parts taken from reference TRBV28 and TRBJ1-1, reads DVKVTQSSRYLVKRTGEKVFLECVQDMDHENMFWYRQDPGLGLRLIYFSYDVKMKEKGDIPEGYSVSREKKERFSLILESASTNQTSMYLCASSRAGGLGNTEAFFGQGTRLTVV.

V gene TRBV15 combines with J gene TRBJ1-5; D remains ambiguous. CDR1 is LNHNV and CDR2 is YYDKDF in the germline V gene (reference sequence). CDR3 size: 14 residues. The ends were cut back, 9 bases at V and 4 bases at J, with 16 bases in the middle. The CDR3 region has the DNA TGTGCCACGCGCGATGTGGCTCGGAATCAGCCCCAGCATTTT. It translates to CATRDVARNQPQHF.

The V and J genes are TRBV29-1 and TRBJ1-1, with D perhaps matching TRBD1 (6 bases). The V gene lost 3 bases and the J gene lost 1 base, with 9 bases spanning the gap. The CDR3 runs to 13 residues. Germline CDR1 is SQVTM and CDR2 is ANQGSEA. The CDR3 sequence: CSVEQGRNTEAFF. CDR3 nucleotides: TGCAGCGTTGAGCAGGGGAGGAACACTGAAGCTTTCTTT.

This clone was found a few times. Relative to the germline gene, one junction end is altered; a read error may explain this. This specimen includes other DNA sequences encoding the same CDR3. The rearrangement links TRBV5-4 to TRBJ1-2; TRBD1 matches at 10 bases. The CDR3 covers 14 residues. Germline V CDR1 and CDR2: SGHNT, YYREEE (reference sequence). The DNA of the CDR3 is TGCGCCAGCAGCCGGGACAGGGGAAACTATGGCTACACCTTC. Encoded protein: CASSRDRGNYGYTF.

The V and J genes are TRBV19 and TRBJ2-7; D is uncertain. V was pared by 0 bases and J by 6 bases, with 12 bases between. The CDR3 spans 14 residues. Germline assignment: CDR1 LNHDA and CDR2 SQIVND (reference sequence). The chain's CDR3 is CASSIEVATSEQYF. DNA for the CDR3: TGTGCCAGTAGTATAGAGGTAGCTACGTCCGAGCAGTACTTC.

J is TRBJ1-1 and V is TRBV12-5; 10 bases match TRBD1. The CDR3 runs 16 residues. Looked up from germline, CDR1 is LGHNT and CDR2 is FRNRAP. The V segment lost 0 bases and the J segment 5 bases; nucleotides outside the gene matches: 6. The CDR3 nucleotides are TGTGCTAGTGGTTTGGTAACAGGGACAGGGGTTACTGAAGCTTTCTTT. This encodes CASGLVTGTGVTEAFF.